This T cell receptor beta chain was documented in a study of blood T cell repertoires in COVID-19 (dated by TCRdb to 2018 to 2021). About the full investigation: The collaborator samples originated in the United States, Italy and Spain and spanned the acute and convalescent phases of COVID-19. The prospective study material was composed of cDNA or gDNA derived from T cells, B-cell-depleted T cells, or PBMCs. The dataset comprised deeply sampled blood TCRbeta repertoires from subjects exposed to, actively infected with, or recovered from COVID-19. The repertoires were released in a freely available public database intended as a resource for research on the immune response to SARS-CoV-2. The samples were drawn from two sources: the first 160 participants of the ongoing ImmuneRACE study, and over 950 subjects contributed by 6 global collaborators. Nearly every sample came with metadata listing a de-identified subject ID, COVID-19 status, age in years and sex. Where available, HLA class I and class II types were obtained from metadata supplied by the sample provider rather than from assay-based typing. The full study reports these points: Clinical and demographic metadata were provided uncurated, with the amount varying by source and participant.

About this clone: Its antigen is unknown. One base away there is no much larger clone; base qualities are not given.

In Seattle, one collaborating source enrolled patients while the infection was active and tracked those patients longitudinally over the course of disease. Collaborating institutions collected whole blood in K2EDTA tubes following their own protocols. For TCRbeta analysis, collaborators shipped samples as frozen whole blood, isolated PBMCs, or DNA extracted from either of those sample types. The germline V gene sets CDR1 to SQVTM and CDR2 to ANQGSEA. A distance of 13 bases separates the germline ends of V and J, which lose 2 bases and 2 bases respectively. The CDR3, cysteine through phenylalanine, is 14 amino acids long. The CDR3 DNA has 42 bases and is translated from base 1. The immunoSEQ Assay, a bias-controlled multiplex PCR, was used to amplify TCRbeta CDR3 regions from genomic DNA. On the authors' methods: The number of nucleated cells in each sample was estimated from the amplification of reference gene primers within the assay. To quantify the absolute abundance of each unique TCRbeta CDR3 rearrangement, sequence reads were collapsed and filtered. Productive Simpson clonality was computed per sample as the square root of Simpson's diversity index over productive rearrangements. The source is immuneACCESS, and TCRdb retained only in-frame sequences with V and J called. Part of the clones is not carried over; for the studies checked, unresolved V genes explain less than half of this, and the remainder is unexplained. That table supplies the V and J calls and clone size; D and trimming were determined from the DNA. This sample is represented by 150,000 or so clones; over 75% of them were singletons. In total, the top ten clones hold 6.5% to 9.5% of the sample.

The sequenced sample was peripheral blood. The chain uses TRBV29-1 and TRBJ2-7, with the D segment identity uncertain. This receptor was obtained from a woman aged 55-69 years with COVID-19, enrolled during active disease. The sequence in DNA is TGCAGCGTTGAACTTCCGGGTGGCACCTACGAGCAGTACTTC. Its coded protein is CSVELPGGTYEQYF.